The 32 T cell receptor beta chains reported below all come from one sample, sequenced in a study of response to subunit inactivated influenza vaccine. Each CDR3 protein is one row after TCRdb ran MiXCR on the RT-PCR reads. The repertoire consists of about 780,000 distinct CDR3 sequences, with approximately 18% occurring once and the leading ten covering around 9.9%. This material consisted of PBMCs from blood, taken 5 to 6 days after vaccination. Every receptor here comes from a man over 45 who received an inactivated influenza vaccine.

V usage is TRBV12-3 or TRBV12-4 and J usage is TRBJ2-7, with 9 bases aligning to TRBD1. There are 16 residues in the CDR3. V gave up 4 bases and J gave up 3 bases; unmatched junction bases: 10. CDR3: CASSSPRGTGLYEQYF. CDR3 nucleotide sequence: TGTGCCAGCAGTTCACCAAGAGGGACAGGGCTCTACGAGCAGTACTTC.

This sequence joins TRBV12-3 or TRBV12-4 and TRBJ1-6; no reliable D call. The CDR3 length is 14 residues. The V end lost 5 bases, the J end lost 1 base, and 6 bases lay between the germline ends. The CDR3 protein is CASSPRSYNSPLHF. CDR3 in DNA: TGTGCCAGCAGTCCGAGGTCCTATAATTCACCCCTCCACTTT.

This clonotype showed up just a few times. The chain employs TRBV30 and TRBJ2-1; no clear D. Trimming stripped 4 bases from V and 3 bases from J, with 10 bases between. The length of the CDR3 is 13 residues. Germline loops: CDR1 GTSNPN, CDR2 SVGIG (reference sequence). The CDR3 spells CAWKILGYNEQFF. The CDR3 nucleotides read TGTGCCTGGAAGATTCTAGGCTACAATGAGCAGTTCTTC. The entire variable domain, with the rest obtained from reference TRBV30 and TRBJ2-1, is as follows: SQTIHQWPATLVQPVGSPLSLECTVEGTSNPNLYWYRQAAGRGLQLLFYSVGIGQISSEVPQNLSASRPQDRQFILSSKKLLLSDSGFYLCAWKILGYNEQFFGPGTRLTVL.

This chain uses TRBV5-1 with TRBJ2-5; a weak D match, TRBD1 (6 bases). CDR3 size: 14 residues. Trimming left V 4 bases short and J 2 bases short, with 12 bases between. Germline CDR1 is SGHRS and CDR2 is YFSETQ. In nucleotides, the CDR3 is TGCGCCAGCAGCGCTGGACAGCTACAAGAGACCCAGTACTTC. This codes for CASSAGQLQETQYF.

This sequence joins TRBV7-6 and TRBJ2-6; a possible D gene is TRBD2 (5 bases). Germline V gives CDR1 SGHVS, CDR2 FNYEAQ. The CDR3 is 16 residues long. Trimming pared 1 base from V and 1 base from J, leaving 8 bases between. CDR3 residues: CASSLVRESGANVLTF. As DNA, the CDR3 is TGTGCCAGCAGCTTAGTGAGGGAATCTGGGGCCAACGTCCTGACTTTC.

The sample holds a few counts of this clonotype. The gene calls are TRBV5-1 and TRBJ2-2, with D possibly matching TRBD2 (5 bases). V dropped 4 bases and J dropped 0 bases, with 13 bases sitting between them. The V gene's germline CDR1 is SGHRS and CDR2 YFSETQ. CDR3 length equals 16 residues. The CDR3 region has the DNA TGCGCCAGCAGCCCCCAGAGGGTGTCGAACACCGGGGAGCTGTTTTTT. It yields the protein CASSPQRVSNTGELFF. The variable domain in full, completed from reference TRBV5-1 and TRBJ2-2, reads KAGVTQTPRYLIKTRGQQVTLSCSPISGHRSVSWYQQTPGQGLQFLFEYFSETQRNKGNFPGRFSGRQFSNSRSEMNVSTLELGDSALYLCASSPQRVSNTGELFFGEGSRLTVL.

This clonotype has more than one count but fewer than ten. V is TRBV7-9 and J is TRBJ2-1, with D maybe TRBD2 (6 bases). Germline V gives CDR1 SEHNR, CDR2 FQNEAQ (reference sequence). The CDR3 runs 17 residues. Trimming removed 5 bases at V and 3 bases at J, with 20 bases between. The CDR3 is CASSPRFLARDYNEQFF. The CDR3 DNA reads TGTGCCAGCAGCCCAAGGTTTCTAGCGCGCGACTACAATGAGCAGTTCTTC.

This clonotype appeared a few times. The chain couples TRBV4-2 to TRBJ2-1; perhaps TRBD2 as D (7 bases). V gave up 2 bases and J gave up 4 bases, with 18 bases separating them. The germline CDR1 and CDR2 sequences are LGHNA and YNFKEQ. This CDR3 has 17 amino acids. CDR3 nucleotides: TGTGCCAGCAGCCAACTTGGGGAGGGGGTGATATACAATGAGCAGTTCTTC. Protein product: CASSQLGEGVIYNEQFF.

The chain links TRBV12-3 or TRBV12-4 to TRBJ2-4; D gene ambiguous. The CDR3 runs 14 residues. Trimming took 2 bases from V and 5 from J, leaving 10 bases between them. CDR3 region: CASSLTGPQNIQYF. The CDR3 nucleotides are TGTGCCAGCAGTTTAACTGGTCCGCAAAACATTCAGTACTTC.

This clonotype came up many times. The chain employs TRBV4-3 and TRBJ1-2; no reliable D call. Germline-derived CDR1 and CDR2 are LGHNA and YSLEER. This CDR3 comprises 13 residues. V lost 0 bases, J lost 8 bases, and 10 bases lay in between. CDR3 sequence (DNA): TGCGCCAGCAGCCAAGATCGTCGGGGAGGCTACACCTTC. This codes for CASSQDRRGGYTF.

This clonotype was detected a few times. The chain combines TRBV20-1 with TRBJ1-2; D is unresolved. The CDR3 runs to 12 residues. Trimming removed 2 bases from V and 3 bases from J, with 7 bases in between. Germline V gives CDR1 DFQATT, CDR2 SNEGSKA (reference sequence). CDR3 loop: CSARPADYGYTF. CDR3 nucleotide sequence: TGCAGTGCTAGACCAGCTGACTATGGCTACACCTTC.

The chain joins TRBV4-3 to TRBJ2-7; D uncertain. CDR3 length: 15 amino acids. Germline values: CDR1 LGHNA, CDR2 YSLEER. V was pared by 0 bases and J by 0 bases, with 9 bases between. The CDR3 is CASSQDNRPSYEQYF. In DNA form, the CDR3 reads TGCGCCAGCAGCCAAGACAACAGACCCTCCTACGAGCAGTACTTC.

CDR3 nucleotide sequence: TGTGCCAGCAGCCAGATGGGGGCGAGACAAACTGAAGCTTTCTTT. This gives the protein CASSQMGARQTEAFF. The chain couples TRBV3-1 to TRBJ1-1, with D tentatively TRBD1 (6 bases). Trimming pared 3 bases from V and 5 bases from J, leaving 16 bases between. CDR1 and CDR2 (germline): LGHDT, YNNKEL (reference sequence). The CDR3 extends over 15 amino acids. The variable domain in full, completed from reference TRBV3-1 and TRBJ1-1, reads DTAVSQTPKYLVTQMGNDKSIKCEQNLGHDTMYWYKQDSKKFLKIMFSYNNKELIINETVPNRFSPKSPDKAHLNLHINSLELGDSAVYFCASSQMGARQTEAFFGQGTRLTVV.

The chain uses TRBV20-1 and TRBJ2-1; D uncertain. The CDR3 covers 14 residues. Trimming took off 3 bases at V and 7 bases at J, with 16 bases between the two ends. Germline assignment: CDR1 DFQATT and CDR2 SNEGSKA (reference sequence). Written as DNA, the CDR3 is TGCAGTGCTAGCTCTCGAGGTGGGGTGAATGAGCAGTTCTTC. Amino acids: CSASSRGGVNEQFF.

J is TRBJ2-7 and V is TRBV6-1; a possible D gene is TRBD1 (6 bases). Between the trimmed V and J ends, which lost 10 bases and 0 bases, there was a span of 16 bases. The CDR3 contains 14 residues. Germline V gives CDR1 MNHNS, CDR2 SASEGT. CDR3: CATKNRVNSYEQYF. The CDR3 nucleotides are TGTGCCACAAAAAACAGGGTAAACTCCTACGAGCAGTACTTC.

The CDR3 sequence: CASSYHPRTSGRGDTQYF. In nucleotides, the CDR3 is TGTGCCAGCAGTTACCATCCCCGGACTAGCGGGAGAGGGGATACGCAGTATTTT. The chain combines TRBV6-5 with TRBJ2-3, with TRBD2 matching over 13 bases. The germline gives CDR1 MNHEY, CDR2 SVGAGI. Germline trimming cut 2 bases from V and 6 bases from J; bases unmatched to any gene: 11. The CDR3 has 18 residues.

This chain links TRBV20-1 with TRBJ2-3; 7 positions agree with TRBD1. Germline V lookup: CDR1 DFQATT, CDR2 SNEGSKA (reference sequence). This CDR3 spans 13 amino acids. J lost 2 bases, V lost 8 bases, and 7 bases had no gene match. CDR3 nucleotide sequence: TGCAGTATGACAGGGAGTAACACAGATACGCAGTATTTT. This translates into CSMTGSNTDTQYF.

The gene calls are TRBV12-3 or TRBV12-4 and TRBJ1-1; D is ambiguous. Trimming stripped 3 bases from V and 0 bases from J, with 8 bases between. There are 14 residues in the CDR3. CDR3 nucleotides: TGTGCCAGCAGTTTTCAGGTGATGAACACTGAAGCTTTCTTT. This codes for CASSFQVMNTEAFF.

The chain recombines TRBV5-1 with TRBJ1-1, with D possibly being TRBD1 (5 bases). Germline V lookup: CDR1 SGHRS, CDR2 YFSETQ. This CDR3 spans 19 amino acids. Trimming took off 0 bases at V and 1 base at J, with 22 bases between the two ends. In DNA, the CDR3 is TGCGCCAGCAGCTTGGCCGTGAGGGGCACTACCGGGACGAACACTGAAGCTTTCTTT. It yields the protein CASSLAVRGTTGTNTEAFF.

This clonotype was observed a few times. The gene calls are TRBV24-1 and TRBJ2-7; 12 positions agree with TRBD1. The CDR3 extends over 13 amino acids. Germline CDR1 KGHDR, CDR2 SFDVKD. After removal of 7 bases from V and 6 bases from J, the junction contained 3 bases not matched to a gene. This CDR3 reads CATRGQGAGEQYF. The CDR3 nucleotides read TGTGCCACCAGGGGACAGGGGGCAGGCGAGCAGTACTTC.

In this sample, this clonotype turned up many times. V and J are TRBV18 and TRBJ2-1, with D uncertain. The length of the CDR3 is 12 residues. The V gene lost 8 bases and the J gene lost 7 bases, with 12 bases spanning the gap. From germline, CDR1 is KGHSH and CDR2 LQKENI. The CDR3 nucleotides are TGTGCCAGCAGCCCGGGTGGTAATGAGCAGTTCTTC. Translation: CASSPGGNEQFF.

The chain is built from TRBV9 and TRBJ1-4, with D unresolved. Germline CDR1 is SGDLS and CDR2 is YYNGEE. CDR3 length: 15 residues. V lost 0 bases to trimming and J lost 0 bases, with 6 bases between them. CDR3 protein: CASSVGVTTNEKLFF. As DNA, the CDR3 is TGTGCCAGCAGCGTAGGGGTAACAACTAATGAAAAACTGTTTTTT.

J is TRBJ1-6 and V is TRBV7-9; D gene uncertain. Germline lookup yields CDR1 SEHNR and CDR2 FQNEAQ (reference sequence). V was clipped by 0 bases and J by 8 bases, with 8 bases between them. The CDR3 runs to 14 residues. CDR3 coding DNA: TGTGCCAGCAGCTTAGCTGGACGTCATTCACCCCTCCACTTT. Translated: CASSLAGRHSPLHF.

The V call is TRBV20-1, the J call TRBJ2-1; 10 bases line up with TRBD2. Germline V gene sequence: CDR1 DFQATT, CDR2 SNEGSKA (reference sequence). Trimming cost V 2 bases and J 8 bases; bases outside gene matches: 9. This CDR3 has 15 residues. CDR3 DNA sequence: TGCAGTGCTAGAAAGCCGACTAGCGGGCTCCATGAGCAGTTCTTC. Amino acids: CSARKPTSGLHEQFF.

The table lists this clonotype with a few counts. The chain is built from TRBV6-5 and TRBJ1-2; tentatively, D is TRBD1 (5 bases). The V gene lost 4 bases and the J gene lost 4 bases, with 16 bases spanning the gap. Germline CDR1 and CDR2: MNHEY and SVGAGI. This CDR3 region has 15 residues. Here the CDR3 reads CASSSPVGEGYGYTF. CDR3 in DNA: TGTGCCAGCAGTTCCCCGGTAGGGGAAGGCTATGGCTACACCTTC.

This clonotype has a count of ten or more. The genes are TRBV5-1 and TRBJ2-1; D not resolved. V was trimmed by 0 bases and J by 0 bases, leaving 7 bases between them. The CDR3 consists of 15 residues. Germline CDR1 reads SGHRS; CDR2 reads YFSETQ. CDR3 nucleotide sequence: TGCGCCAGCAGCTTGGACTGGAGCTCCTACAATGAGCAGTTCTTC. Translated: CASSLDWSSYNEQFF.

The genes are TRBV7-9 and TRBJ2-2; 8 nucleotides line up with TRBD2. The CDR3 length is 14 residues. The V gene end was trimmed by 6 bases and the J gene end by 4 bases; junction bases not matched to a gene: 4. Germline V gene lookup returns CDR1 SEHNR and CDR2 FQNEAQ (reference sequence). For the CDR3, the DNA is TGTGCCAGCAGACCGGGGGGGACCACCGGGGAGCTGTTTTTT. Encoded protein: CASRPGGTTGELFF.

The genes are TRBV6-1 and TRBJ2-5, with D unclear. This CDR3 comprises 14 residues. The germline V gene encodes CDR1 MNHNS and CDR2 SASEGT. V lost 6 bases and J 2 bases, leaving 13 bases between the germline ends. CDR3 amino acids: CASSPLSLQETQYF. The DNA for the CDR3 is TGTGCCAGCAGCCCCCTTAGCCTACAAGAGACCCAGTACTTC.

V and J are TRBV7-2 and TRBJ2-7; D possibly corresponds to TRBD2 (5 bases). Germline assignment: CDR1 SGHTA and CDR2 FQGNSA. Trimming stripped 1 base from V and 3 bases from J, with 13 bases between. This CDR3 contains 15 residues. The CDR3 region is CASSLGYSRGYEQYF. As DNA, the CDR3 is TGTGCCAGCAGCTTAGGATACAGCCGGGGCTACGAGCAGTACTTC.

This clonotype was counted many times. This sequence joins TRBV12-3 or TRBV12-4 and TRBJ2-7; tentative D call: TRBD2 (6 bases). This CDR3 has 13 residues. Trimming cost V 0 bases and J 6 bases, with 9 bases left between them. CDR3: CASSLAGGGEQYF. The DNA for the CDR3 is TGTGCCAGCAGTTTAGCGGGAGGAGGCGAGCAGTACTTC.

The CDR3 loop reads CASSAVASREQYF. CDR3 nucleotide sequence: TGTGCCAGCAGCGCTGTGGCCTCTCGGGAGCAGTACTTC. The rearrangement uses TRBV7-8 and TRBJ2-7; D unresolved. CDR3 size: 13 residues. With 5 bases removed from V and 7 bases from J, the gap between germline ends came to 15 bases. CDR1 and CDR2 (germline): SGHVS, FQNEAQ.

This clonotype was seen a few times. V and J are TRBV5-1 and TRBJ2-2; TRBD1 matches at 7 bases. The CDR3 extends over 16 amino acids. Germline assignment: CDR1 SGHRS and CDR2 YFSETQ. V shed 4 bases and J 3 bases; nucleotides not matched to a gene: 9. CDR3 nucleotide sequence: TGCGCCAGCAGCCAGAGCAGGGGGAGAGACACCGGGGAGCTGTTTTTT. Translated, it gives CASSQSRGRDTGELFF.